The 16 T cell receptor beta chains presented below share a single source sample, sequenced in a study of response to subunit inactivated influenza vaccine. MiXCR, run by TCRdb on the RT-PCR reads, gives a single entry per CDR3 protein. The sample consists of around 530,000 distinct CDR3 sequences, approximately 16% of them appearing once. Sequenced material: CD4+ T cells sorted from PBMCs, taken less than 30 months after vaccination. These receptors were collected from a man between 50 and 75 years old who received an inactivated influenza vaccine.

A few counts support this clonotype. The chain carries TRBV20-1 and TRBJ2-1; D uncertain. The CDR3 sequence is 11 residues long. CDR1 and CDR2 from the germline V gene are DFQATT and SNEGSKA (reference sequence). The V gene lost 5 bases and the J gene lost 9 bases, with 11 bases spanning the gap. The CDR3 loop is CSAPTWGEQFF. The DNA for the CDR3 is TGCAGTGCTCCCACGTGGGGTGAGCAGTTCTTC.

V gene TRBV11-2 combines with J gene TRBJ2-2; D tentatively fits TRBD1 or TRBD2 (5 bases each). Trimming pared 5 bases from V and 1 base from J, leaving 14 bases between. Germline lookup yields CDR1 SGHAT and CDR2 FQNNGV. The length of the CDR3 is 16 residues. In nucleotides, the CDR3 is TGTGCCAGCAGCGTACCGGGACCACAGAACACCGGGGAGCTGTTTTTT. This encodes CASSVPGPQNTGELFF.

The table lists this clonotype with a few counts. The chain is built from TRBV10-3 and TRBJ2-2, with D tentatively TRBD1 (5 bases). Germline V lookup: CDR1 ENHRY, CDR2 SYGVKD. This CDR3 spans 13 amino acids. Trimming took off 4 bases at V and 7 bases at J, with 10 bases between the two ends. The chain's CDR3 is CAISGRGIGELFF. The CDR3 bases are TGTGCCATCAGTGGAAGGGGAATCGGGGAGCTGTTTTTT.

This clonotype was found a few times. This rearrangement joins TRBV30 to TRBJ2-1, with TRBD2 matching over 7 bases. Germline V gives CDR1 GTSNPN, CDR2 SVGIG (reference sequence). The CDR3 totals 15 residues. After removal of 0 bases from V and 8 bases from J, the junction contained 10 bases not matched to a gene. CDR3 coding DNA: TGTGCCTGGAGTGTACGGCGGGAGTTGTACCATGAGCAGTTCTTC. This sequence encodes CAWSVRRELYHEQFF.

The CDR3 nucleotides are TGCGCCAGCAGCCAAGAAGTCGGGATGGCATACAATGAGCAGTTCTTC. It yields the protein CASSQEVGMAYNEQFF. This sequence joins TRBV4-3 and TRBJ2-1, with a tentative D call TRBD2 (5 bases). Germline CDR1 LGHNA, CDR2 YSLEER. The CDR3 is 16 amino acids. V was clipped by 0 bases and J by 4 bases, with 13 bases between them.

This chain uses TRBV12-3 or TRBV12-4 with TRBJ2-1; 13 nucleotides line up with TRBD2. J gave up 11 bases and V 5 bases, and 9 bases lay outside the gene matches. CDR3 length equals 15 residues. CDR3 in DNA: TGTGCCAGCAGTCGACGCCGGACTAGCGGGGGTAAGCAGTTCTTC. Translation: CASSRRRTSGGKQFF.

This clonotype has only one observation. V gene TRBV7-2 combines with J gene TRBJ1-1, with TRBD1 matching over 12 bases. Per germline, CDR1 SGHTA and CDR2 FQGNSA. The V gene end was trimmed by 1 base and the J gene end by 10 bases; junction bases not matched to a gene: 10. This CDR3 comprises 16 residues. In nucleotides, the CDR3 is TGTGCCAGCAGCTTAGTTGGGACAGGGGGCACGAACGGAGCTTTCTTT. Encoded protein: CASSLVGTGGTNGAFF.

The CDR3 region has the DNA TGTGCCAGCAGCCCGGAGGTAGCGGGAGTCAATGAGCAGTTCTTC. Translation: CASSPEVAGVNEQFF. The chain is built from TRBV7-2 and TRBJ2-1; 9 nucleotides agree with TRBD2. CDR1 and CDR2 (germline): SGHTA, FQGNSA. V gave up 5 bases and J gave up 6 bases; unmatched junction bases: 8. The CDR3 spans 15 residues.

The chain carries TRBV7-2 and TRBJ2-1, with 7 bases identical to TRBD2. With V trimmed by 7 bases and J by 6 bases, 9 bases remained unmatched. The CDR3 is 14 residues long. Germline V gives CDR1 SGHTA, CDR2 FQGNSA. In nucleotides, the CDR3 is TGTGCCAGCATCTCGGGACTATGGCGCAATGAGCAGTTCTTC. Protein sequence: CASISGLWRNEQFF.

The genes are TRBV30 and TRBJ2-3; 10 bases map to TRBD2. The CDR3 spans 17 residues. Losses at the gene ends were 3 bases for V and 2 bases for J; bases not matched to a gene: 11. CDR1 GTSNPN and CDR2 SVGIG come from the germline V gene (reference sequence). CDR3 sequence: CAWSHTRTSGNTDTQYF. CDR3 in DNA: TGTGCCTGGAGCCACACAAGAACTAGCGGGAACACAGATACGCAGTATTTT. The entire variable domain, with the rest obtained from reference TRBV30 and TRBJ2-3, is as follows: SQTIHQWPATLVQPVGSPLSLECTVEGTSNPNLYWYRQAAGRGLQLLFYSVGIGQISSEVPQNLSASRPQDRQFILSSKKLLLSDSGFYLCAWSHTRTSGNTDTQYFGPGTRLTVL.

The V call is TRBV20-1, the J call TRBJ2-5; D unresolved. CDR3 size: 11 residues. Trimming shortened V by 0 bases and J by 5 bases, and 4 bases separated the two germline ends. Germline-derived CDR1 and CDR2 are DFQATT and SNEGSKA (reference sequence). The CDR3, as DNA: TGCAGTGCTAGAGACACGGAGACCCAGTACTTC. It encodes CSARDTETQYF.

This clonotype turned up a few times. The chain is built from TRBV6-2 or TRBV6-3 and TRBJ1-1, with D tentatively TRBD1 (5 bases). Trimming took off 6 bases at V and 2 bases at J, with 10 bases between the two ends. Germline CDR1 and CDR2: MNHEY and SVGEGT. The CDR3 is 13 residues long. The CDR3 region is CASRGGVNTEAFF. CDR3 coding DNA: TGTGCCAGCAGGGGGGGGGTCAACACTGAAGCTTTCTTT.

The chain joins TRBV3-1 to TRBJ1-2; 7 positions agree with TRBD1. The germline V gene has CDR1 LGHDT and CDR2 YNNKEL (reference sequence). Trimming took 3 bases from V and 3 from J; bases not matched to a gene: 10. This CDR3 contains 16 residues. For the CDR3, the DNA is TGTGCCAGCAGCCACTTGGGGACAGCACCTGACTATGGCTACACCTTC. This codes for CASSHLGTAPDYGYTF.

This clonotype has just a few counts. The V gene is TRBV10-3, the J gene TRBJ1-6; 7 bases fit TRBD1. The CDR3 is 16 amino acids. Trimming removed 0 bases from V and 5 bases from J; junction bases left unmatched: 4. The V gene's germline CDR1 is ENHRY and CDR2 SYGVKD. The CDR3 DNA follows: TGTGCCATCAGTGAGTCGTTTGGACAGGATAATTCACCCCTCCACTTT. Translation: CAISESFGQDNSPLHF.

This CDR3 reads CASRARGSGNEQFF. In DNA form, the CDR3 reads TGTGCCAGCAGGGCCAGGGGGTCTGGCAATGAGCAGTTCTTC. The gene calls are TRBV5-6 and TRBJ2-1; 7 bases are shared with TRBD1. Germline V lookup: CDR1 SGHDT, CDR2 YYEEEE. The CDR3 length is 14 residues. With V trimmed by 5 bases and J by 6 bases, 8 bases remained unmatched. Combining the CDR3 with reference TRBV5-6 and TRBJ2-1 gives the whole variable domain DAGVTQSPTHLIKTRGQQVTLRCSPKSGHDTVSWYQQALGQGPQFIFQYYEEEERQRGNFPDRFSGHQFPNYSSELNVNALLLGDSALYLCASRARGSGNEQFFGPGTRLTVL.

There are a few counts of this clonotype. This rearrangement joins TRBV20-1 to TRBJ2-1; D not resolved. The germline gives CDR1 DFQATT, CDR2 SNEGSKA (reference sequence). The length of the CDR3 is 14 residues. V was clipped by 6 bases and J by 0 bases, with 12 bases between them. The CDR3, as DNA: TGCAGTGCCAACACCCGAGCCTCCTACAATGAGCAGTTCTTC. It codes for CSANTRASYNEQFF.